The 29 T cell receptor beta chains below were found in one sample sequenced in a study of spatial heterogeneity in lung cancer. Study-wide points: For expanded intratumoral alpha and beta TCRs, counts tracked tumor mutation counts.

TCRdb reprocessed the 5' RACE reads with MiXCR, giving one entry per CDR3 protein. Found here are fewer than 4,000 distinct CDR3 sequences, about 15% of them singletons; the top ten hold 20% to 25%. Indicated time point: sample taken at primary tumor resection. These TCRs' antigens remain unknown. The sequenced sample was lung tumor tissue, obtained at surgery. The receptor set was obtained from a female donor with early-stage non-small cell lung cancer.

By frequency in the sample, this clonotype is medium-sized. A library prepared for alpha chains yielded this beta chain as an off-target read; its size is of little meaning. The J gene is TRBJ1-1, the V gene TRBV10-2; no clear D. Germline lookup yields CDR1 WSHSY and CDR2 SAAADI. Trimming shortened V by 4 bases and J by 4 bases, and 16 bases separated the two germline ends. The CDR3 contains 15 residues. The CDR3: CASSVSQGVTTEAFF. The CDR3, as DNA: TGCGCCAGCAGTGTAAGTCAAGGTGTTACCACTGAAGCTTTCTTT.

By proportion, this clonotype is medium-sized. This beta chain appears as a stray read in a library generated for alpha chains; its size is not informative. The gene calls are TRBV4-1 and TRBJ2-1; the D is unclear. Germline CDR1 and CDR2: MGHRA and YSYEKL. The CDR3 runs 15 residues. The germline V and J ends were trimmed by 0 bases and 2 bases, with 8 bases remaining between them. CDR3 residues: CASSQDHPTYNEQFF. The DNA of the CDR3 is TGCGCCAGCAGCCAAGATCACCCAACCTACAATGAGCAGTTCTTC.

By share, this clonotype ranks as medium-sized. This beta chain is an off-target read within a library intended for alpha chains, so its frequency means little. The V and J genes are TRBV28 and TRBJ1-6; maybe TRBD1 (5 bases). The CDR3 consists of 15 residues. CDR1 and CDR2 (germline): MDHEN, SYDVKM. Trimming left V 0 bases short and J 6 bases short, with 9 bases between. CDR3 residues: CASSLWGRVNSPLHF. CDR3 nucleotides: TGTGCCAGCAGTTTATGGGGCAGGGTTAATTCACCCCTCCACTTT.

Points on this clonotype: The size of this beta chain means little, since it is a stray read in a library made for alpha chains. The V and J genes are TRBV5-1 and TRBJ2-7; D uncertain. The V gene's germline CDR1 is SGHRS and CDR2 YFSETQ. The length of the CDR3 is 13 residues. V dropped 2 bases and J dropped 6 bases, with 12 bases sitting between them. DNA for the CDR3: TGCGCCAGCAGCTTAAGGGAAAGAAGCGAGCAGTACTTC. Amino acid sequence: CASSLRERSEQYF.

Sample share makes this clonotype medium-sized (0.01 to 0.1%). Since it is a stray read in a library aimed at alpha chains, this beta chain has a size that is not meaningful. The gene calls are TRBV27 and TRBJ2-7; possibly TRBD1 or TRBD2 for D (6 bases each). V lost 0 bases to trimming and J lost 4 bases, with 13 bases between them. CDR1 and CDR2 from the germline V gene are MNHEY and SMNVEV (reference sequence). The CDR3 has 15 residues. Here the CDR3 reads CASSLSRGDLYEQYF. The CDR3 coding sequence is TGTGCCAGCAGTTTATCTAGGGGGGATCTGTACGAGCAGTACTTC.

This clonotype was picked up many times. This beta chain turned up in a library designed for alpha chains; as an off-target read, its abundance says little. J is TRBJ2-7 and V is TRBV15; D is ambiguous. CDR3 length: 15 residues. Per the germline V gene, CDR1 is LNHNV and CDR2 is YYDKDF (reference sequence). Trimming took off 5 bases at V and 2 bases at J, with 16 bases between the two ends. For the CDR3, the DNA is TGTGCCACCAGCCCTAGGAAGTCAGGTACCTACGAGCAGTACTTC. This translates into CATSPRKSGTYEQYF. The full variable domain, with the rest looked up from reference TRBV15 and TRBJ2-7, is DAMVIQNPRYQVTQFGKPVTLSCSQTLNHNVMYWYQQKSSQAPKLLFHYYDKDFNNEADTPDNFQSRRPNTSFCFLDIRSPGLGDTAMYLCATSPRKSGTYEQYFGPGTRLTVT.

In its sample, this clonotype ranks as medium-sized (0.01 to 0.1%). This beta chain is an unintended read in a library built for alpha chains; its size means little. This chain joins TRBV20-1 and TRBJ2-1; D unclear. The CDR3 is 16 amino acids. V gave up 0 bases and J gave up 8 bases, with 20 bases separating them. Germline V gene sequence: CDR1 DFQATT, CDR2 SNEGSKA (reference sequence). The CDR3 nucleotides read TGCAGTGCTAGAGATCCTCGAGATCACCAGGTGGATGAGCAGTTCTTC. This encodes CSARDPRDHQVDEQFF.

This clonotype ranks as medium-sized (0.01 to 0.1%). Being off target in a library aimed at alpha chains, this beta chain has a size of little meaning. The chain joins TRBV27 to TRBJ1-5; no reliable D call. V was clipped by 2 bases and J by 5 bases, with 7 bases between them. Germline CDR1 is MNHEY and CDR2 is SMNVEV (reference sequence). This CDR3 is 13 amino acids long. CDR3 sequence: CASSLTKDQPQHF. As DNA, the CDR3 is TGTGCCAGCAGTTTAACGAAAGATCAGCCCCAGCATTTT.

This clonotype is deemed medium-sized. This beta chain is an unintended read in a library built for alpha chains; its size means little. The chain couples TRBV14 to TRBJ2-1; TRBD1 is a possible D gene (5 bases). The germline V gene encodes CDR1 SGHDN and CDR2 FVKESK. The CDR3 extends over 14 amino acids. With 4 bases removed from V and 3 bases from J, the gap between germline ends came to 10 bases. The CDR3: CASSPFDSYNEQFF. DNA of the CDR3: TGTGCCAGCAGCCCCTTCGACAGCTACAATGAGCAGTTCTTC.

This clonotype is large within its sample. This beta chain slipped into a library made for alpha chains as a stray read, so its size is not meaningful. V usage is TRBV11-2 and J usage is TRBJ1-1; no reliable D call. Germline V gene lookup returns CDR1 SGHAT and CDR2 FQNNGV. CDR3 length: 12 amino acids. V gave up 5 bases and J gave up 4 bases, with 8 bases separating them. The CDR3 loop is CASSLLGTEAFF. Here the CDR3 DNA reads TGTGCCAGCAGCCTCCTGGGCACTGAAGCTTTCTTT.

This clonotype is labeled as medium-sized (0.01 to 0.1%). This beta chain appears as a stray read in a library generated for alpha chains; its size is not informative. The chain carries TRBV4-1 and TRBJ1-2; D not certain. Trimming shortened V by 1 base and J by 6 bases, and 6 bases separated the two germline ends. Germline V CDR1 and CDR2: MGHRA, YSYEKL. CDR3 size: 12 residues. The CDR3 sequence: CASSQGGHGYTF. CDR3 nucleotide sequence: TGCGCCAGCAGCCAAGGTGGGCATGGCTACACCTTC.

This clonotype is medium-sized by share. A library prepared for alpha chains yielded this beta chain as an off-target read; its size is of little meaning. The chain combines TRBV20-1 with TRBJ2-4; D tentatively fits TRBD1 or TRBD2 (5 bases each). The V end was cut by 6 bases, the J end by 0 bases, with 9 bases between. CDR1 is DFQATT, CDR2 SNEGSKA, per germline (reference sequence). This CDR3 is built from 13 residues. CDR3 DNA: TGCAGTGCCTGGGGGATAGCCAAAAACATTCAGTACTTC. Translation gives CSAWGIAKNIQYF.

This clonotype was found many times. This beta chain is a stray sequence in a library constructed for alpha chains; its clone size is not meaningful. The chain employs TRBV7-9 and TRBJ1-1; D may be TRBD1 (6 bases). V lost 5 bases and J lost 7, with 14 bases in between. The CDR3 is made up of 13 amino acids. Germline loops: CDR1 SEHNR, CDR2 FQNEAQ (reference sequence). For the CDR3, the DNA is TGTGCCAGCAGCCGGGGGGCTCAATTTGAAGCTTTCTTT. This codes for CASSRGAQFEAFF.

In its sample, this clonotype is medium-sized. This beta chain turned up in a library designed for alpha chains; as an off-target read, its abundance says little. The chain uses TRBV7-2 and TRBJ1-1; D unclear. V lost 5 bases, J lost 1 base, and 8 bases lay in between. CDR3 size: 13 residues. Germline values: CDR1 SGHTA, CDR2 FQGNSA. The CDR3 DNA follows: TGTGCCAGCAGCCGTAGCCGGAACACTGAAGCTTTCTTT. Its translation: CASSRSRNTEAFF.

This clonotype is labeled medium-sized. Since it is a stray read in a library aimed at alpha chains, this beta chain has a size that is not meaningful. The chain uses TRBV6-2 or TRBV6-3 and TRBJ1-6; the D is unclear. Trimming removed 11 bases at V and 10 bases at J, with 9 bases between. This CDR3 has 10 residues. Germline V gives CDR1 MNHEY, CDR2 SVGEGT. The CDR3 DNA sequence: TGTGCCGAGGAGGACTCACCCCTCCACTTT. Protein sequence: CAEEDSPLHF.

Only one count was recorded for this clonotype. In a library made to pick up alpha chains, this beta chain is a stray read with a size that means little. The rearrangement links TRBV20-1 to TRBJ2-7; D may be TRBD1 (5 bases). This CDR3 is built from 11 residues. Germline V gene data show CDR1 as DFQATT and CDR2 as SNEGSKA (reference sequence). The germline V and J ends were trimmed by 0 bases and 5 bases, with 5 bases remaining between them. The CDR3 region has the DNA TGCAGTGCTAGAGAGGACAACGAGCAGTACTTC. It yields the protein CSAREDNEQYF.

This clonotype came up many times. Little can be read into the size of this beta chain, an off-target read in a library designed for alpha chains. The gene calls are TRBV2 and TRBJ2-6; tentative D call: TRBD1 (5 bases). The CDR3 is made up of 15 amino acids. V was cut by 5 bases and J by 2 bases, with 10 bases left in between. In germline, CDR1 is SNHLY, CDR2 FYNNEI. The CDR3 DNA reads TGTGCCAGCAGTACGATAGGGGCTGGGGCCAACGTCCTGACTTTC. Protein product: CASSTIGAGANVLTF.

There are many counts of this clonotype. This beta chain was picked up by a library intended for alpha chains and is off target, so its count carries little meaning. The J gene is TRBJ1-1, the V gene TRBV6-5; D might be TRBD1 (6 bases). Trimming stripped 0 bases from V and 7 bases from J, with 9 bases between. The germline gives CDR1 MNHEY, CDR2 SVGAGI. The CDR3 length is 13 residues. The CDR3 is CASSYSLGGEAFF. CDR3 nucleotide sequence: TGTGCCAGCAGTTACTCGCTAGGGGGTGAAGCTTTCTTT.

This clonotype has at least ten counts. In a library made to pick up alpha chains, this beta chain is a stray read with a size that means little. The V gene is TRBV7-2, the J gene TRBJ2-2; D gene unclear. The V end was cut by 5 bases, the J end by 0 bases, with 10 bases between. The CDR3 runs to 15 residues. Germline V gives CDR1 SGHTA, CDR2 FQGNSA. The CDR3 sequence: CASSLPFSNTGELFF. CDR3 nucleotide sequence: TGTGCCAGCAGCCTTCCTTTTTCGAACACCGGGGAGCTGTTTTTT.

This clonotype was detected ten times or more. Found in a library prepared for alpha chains, this beta chain is an off-target read, and its abundance has little meaning. The chain couples TRBV13 to TRBJ2-3; D unclear. This CDR3 has 10 residues. Germline CDR1 is PRHDT and CDR2 is FYEKMQ (reference sequence). Trimming took 2 bases from V and 7 from J, leaving 1 base between them. The CDR3: CASSLHTQYF. CDR3 coding DNA: TGTGCCAGCAGCTTACATACGCAGTATTTT.

Within the sample, this clonotype is medium-sized. The library was designed around alpha chains, so this beta chain is a stray read whose abundance carries little weight. The V gene is TRBV7-2, the J gene TRBJ2-3; possible D gene TRBD2, 7 bases. The CDR3 extends over 18 amino acids. CDR1 is SGHTA and CDR2 is FQGNSA in the germline V gene. Trimming stripped 1 base from V and 1 base from J, with 18 bases between. CDR3 coding DNA: TGTGCCAGCAGCTTAGTAGGGACATGGGGGGGACGCACAGATACGCAGTATTTT. Encoded protein: CASSLVGTWGGRTDTQYF.

This clonotype appeared a few times. Found in a library prepared for alpha chains, this beta chain is an off-target read, and its abundance has little meaning. The chain links TRBV7-2 to TRBJ1-1; 8 bases align to TRBD1. CDR1 is SGHTA and CDR2 is FQGNSA in the germline V gene. J lost 0 bases, V lost 5 bases, and 5 bases had no gene match. The CDR3 contains 15 residues. As DNA, the CDR3 is TGTGCCAGCAGCCCAGGGGGCGGGATGAACACTGAAGCTTTCTTT. Translated, it gives CASSPGGGMNTEAFF.

This clonotype rates as medium-sized. Since the library was made to target alpha chains, this beta chain is a stray read and its abundance is not meaningful. The chain couples TRBV20-1 to TRBJ1-2; no clear D gene. The V end was cut by 0 bases, the J end by 3 bases, with 23 bases between. The CDR3 is 18 amino acids. Germline loops: CDR1 DFQATT, CDR2 SNEGSKA (reference sequence). In DNA form, the CDR3 reads TGCAGTGCTAGAGATCCGGGTGGAGGTCGCTCATCCTACTATGGCTACACCTTC. Its protein is CSARDPGGGRSSYYGYTF.

This clonotype is medium-sized within its sample. The library was built for alpha chains, so this beta chain is an off-target read and its size means little. The chain is built from TRBV5-1 and TRBJ1-5; weak D call: TRBD1 (6 bases). The length of the CDR3 is 15 residues. Deletions cut 0 bases from V and 5 bases from J, with 12 bases between. Germline V gene data show CDR1 as SGHRS and CDR2 as YFSETQ. CDR3 protein: CASSLGSGDHQPQHF. The CDR3 DNA reads as TGCGCCAGCAGCTTGGGGTCAGGGGACCATCAGCCCCAGCATTTT. The full variable domain, with the rest looked up from reference TRBV5-1 and TRBJ1-5, is KAGVTQTPRYLIKTRGQQVTLSCSPISGHRSVSWYQQTPGQGLQFLFEYFSETQRNKGNFPGRFSGRQFSNSRSEMNVSTLELGDSALYLCASSLGSGDHQPQHFGDGTRLSIL.

In the case of this clonotype: With the library built for alpha chains, this beta chain is off target and its frequency is not meaningful. V gene TRBV30 combines with J gene TRBJ2-7, with D maybe TRBD2 (6 bases). Trimming cost V 3 bases and J 7 bases, with 16 bases left between them. Germline loops: CDR1 GTSNPN, CDR2 SVGIG (reference sequence). The CDR3 sequence is 13 residues long. CDR3 protein: CAWSRGSLGEQYF. The CDR3 DNA is TGTGCCTGGAGCCGGGGGTCCCTTGGGGAGCAGTACTTC.

Within the sample, this clonotype is medium-sized (0.01 to 0.1%). This beta chain turned up in a library designed for alpha chains; as an off-target read, its abundance says little. The chain is built from TRBV29-1 and TRBJ2-6; 7 nucleotides align to TRBD1. V dropped 4 bases and J dropped 0; count of bases not matched to a gene: 12. The length of the CDR3 is 18 residues. Germline V lookup: CDR1 SQVTM, CDR2 ANQGSEA. CDR3 nucleotides: TGCAGCGTTGCATTGACAGGGAGCAAACACTCTGGGGCCAACGTCCTGACTTTC. It specifies CSVALTGSKHSGANVLTF.

This clonotype is classed as medium-sized. The library was built for alpha chains, so this beta chain is an off-target read and its size means little. CDR3 region: CASSYSNYGYTF. The DNA of the CDR3 is TGTGCCAGCAGTTACTCTAACTATGGCTACACCTTC. J is TRBJ1-2 and V is TRBV6-5; D uncertain. The ends were cut back, 0 bases at V and 1 base at J, with 0 bases in the middle. CDR3 length: 12 amino acids. Germline CDR1 is MNHEY and CDR2 is SVGAGI.

Within the sample, this clonotype is medium-sized (0.01 to 0.1%). Because this beta chain is a stray read in a library intended to capture alpha chains, its abundance should not be given much weight. This chain joins TRBV6-5 and TRBJ2-3, with D unclear. V was pared by 4 bases and J by 3 bases, with 11 bases between. Germline V lookup: CDR1 MNHEY, CDR2 SVGAGI. The CDR3 totals 14 residues. CDR3 coding DNA: TGTGCCAGCAGTTCGCCTAGAAGTACAGATACGCAGTATTTT. As protein: CASSSPRSTDTQYF.

Many counts were recorded for this clonotype. A library prepared for alpha chains yielded this beta chain as an off-target read; its size is of little meaning. The gene calls are TRBV4-1 and TRBJ1-1; D not resolved. This CDR3 is built from 14 residues. The V gene's germline CDR1 is MGHRA and CDR2 YSYEKL. V lost 0 bases and J lost 2, with 7 bases in between. CDR3 nucleotides: TGCGCCAGCAGCCAAGATCGACCAAACACTGAAGCTTTCTTT. Translated, it gives CASSQDRPNTEAFF.